This entry concerns a single T cell receptor (beta chain). TCRdb's table, derived via immunoSEQ multiplex PCR, lists solely in-frame clones and lacks some. The sample holds 2 million to 2.5 million clones, 90% to 97% seen once. The sample is drawn from a study of shared clonotypes between healthy human individuals. Overall study context: Plates per donor: three CD4 naive, three CD4 memory, two CD8 naive, one CD8 memory.

The CDR3 contains 11 residues. V lost 5 bases and J lost 5, with 4 bases in between. Germline V gene data show CDR1 as MNHNY and CDR2 as SVGAGI (reference sequence). The sequence came from a man aged 18 to 30 in good health. V is TRBV6-6 and J is TRBJ1-5; D is unresolved. Sequenced material: naive CD4+ T cells sorted from blood. Subset in this sample: CD45RA+ positively selected. DNA for the CDR3: TGTGCCAGCAGTGTCCATCAGCCCCAGCATTTT. Protein product: CASSVHQPQHF.